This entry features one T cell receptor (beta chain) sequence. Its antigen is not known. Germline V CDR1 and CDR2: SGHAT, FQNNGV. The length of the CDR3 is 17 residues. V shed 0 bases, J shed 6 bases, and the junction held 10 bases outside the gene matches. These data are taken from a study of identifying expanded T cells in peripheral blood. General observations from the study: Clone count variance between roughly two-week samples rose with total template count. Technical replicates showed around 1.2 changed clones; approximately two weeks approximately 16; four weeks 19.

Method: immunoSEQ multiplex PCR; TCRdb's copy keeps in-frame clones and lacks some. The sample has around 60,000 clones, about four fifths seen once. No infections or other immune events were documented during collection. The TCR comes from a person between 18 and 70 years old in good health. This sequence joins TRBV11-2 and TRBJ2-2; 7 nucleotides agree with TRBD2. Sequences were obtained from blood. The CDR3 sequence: CASSLEGWEGRSGELFF. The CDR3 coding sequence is TGTGCCAGCAGCTTAGAAGGGTGGGAGGGCAGATCCGGGGAGCTGTTTTTT.